This entry is about one T cell receptor (beta chain). As TCR cDNA was made by 5'RACE template switching, a universal primer site and UMIs were added. MiXCR, run by TCRdb on the 5' RACE reads, gives a single entry per CDR3 protein. The data hold some 550,000 distinct CDR3 sequences, with about a fifth observed a single time. Trimming left V 6 bases short and J 6 bases short, with 18 bases between. CDR1 is MGHDK and CDR2 is SYGVNS in the germline V gene. The CDR3 covers 15 residues. The data belong to a study of T cells after yellow fever vaccination. The rearrangement uses TRBV25-1 and TRBJ2-1, with D possibly matching TRBD2 (5 bases). This clonotype originated in a man aged 25 to 45 who received the YFV17D yellow fever vaccine. The starting material was PBMCs, obtained 15 days after the yellow fever booster vaccination. CDR3: CASSRGLHCCNEQFF. The CDR3 region has the DNA TGTGCCAGCAGCCGCGGGCTCCACTGCTGCAATGAGCAGTTCTTC.